This TCR beta chain was identified in a study of CD8 T cells in ankylosing spondylitis. Germline CDR1 is LNHNV and CDR2 is YYDKDF (reference sequence). Trimming stripped 0 bases from V and 8 bases from J, with 16 bases between. This CDR3 is 16 amino acids long. Each CDR3 protein is one row after TCRdb ran MiXCR on the 5' RACE reads. The sample contains roughly 160,000 distinct CDR3 sequences, roughly 10% of which appear only once. This sequence originates from a male donor with ankylosing spondylitis or in good health (not recorded which). The rearrangement uses TRBV15 and TRBJ2-2; D uncertain. Material: blood, either unsorted or a sorted T cell fraction (not recorded which). In nucleotides, the CDR3 is TGTGCCACCAGCAGAGATTGGCAGGTCCTGATAGGGGAGCTGTTTTTT. Encoded protein: CATSRDWQVLIGELFF.